One sample yielded the 10 T cell receptor beta chains listed below, sequenced in a study of cytomegalovirus exposure and HLA in healthy donors. PCR employed 60 Vbeta and 13 Jbeta primers. Clones were sequenced by immunoSEQ multiplex PCR, and TCRdb holds only the in-frame ones, with some missing. The table includes 120,000 or so clones, around 76% detected once. The sequencing sample was made of PBMCs. Source of these receptors: a man in his sixties in good health and CMV-seropositive.

The chain uses TRBV9 and TRBJ2-1; 10 bases fit TRBD2. J gave up 8 bases and V 3 bases, and 5 bases lay outside the gene matches. CDR3 length equals 14 residues. The germline V gene encodes CDR1 SGDLS and CDR2 YYNGEE. In DNA form, the CDR3 reads TGTGCCAGCAGCGCTAGCGGGAGCGTCGATGAGCAGTTCTTC. Translation: CASSASGSVDEQFF.

The rearrangement joins TRBV12-5 to TRBJ1-4; D gene ambiguous. The CDR3 spans 16 residues. The ends were cut back, 5 bases at V and 8 bases at J, with 21 bases in the middle. The germline CDR1 and CDR2 sequences are LGHNT and FRNRAP. CDR3 coding DNA: TGTGCTAGTGGTCCCCCGACTGGGGAACTAGGAGAAAAACTGTTTTTT. Encoded protein: CASGPPTGELGEKLFF.

V and J are TRBV7-9 and TRBJ2-7, with no clear D. Trimming pared 10 bases from V and 6 bases from J, leaving 10 bases between. Germline loops: CDR1 SEHNR, CDR2 FQNEAQ (reference sequence). The CDR3 has 10 amino acids. The CDR3 DNA is TGTGCCACCACGGTTCGCGAGCAGTACTTC. Translated: CATTVREQYF.

This clone has just one count. The chain recombines TRBV5-4 with TRBJ1-2, with D perhaps TRBD1 (6 bases). Germline V gene sequence: CDR1 SGHNT, CDR2 YYREEE (reference sequence). This CDR3 is 16 amino acids long. V lost 4 bases to trimming and J lost 2 bases, with 18 bases between them. As DNA, the CDR3 is TGTGCCAGCAGCCTAGGCGGGGGCAGGGGCAACTATGGCTACACCTTC. Translating it yields CASSLGGGRGNYGYTF.

This clone was seen only a few times. The rearrangement uses TRBV18 and TRBJ2-7, with D possibly TRBD1 on 7 matching bases. The germline V and J ends were trimmed by 2 bases and 3 bases, with 17 bases remaining between them. This CDR3 has 16 amino acids. Looked up from germline, CDR1 is KGHSH and CDR2 is LQKENI. This CDR3 reads CASSPSPSRGDYEQYF. CDR3 DNA sequence: TGTGCCAGCTCACCATCTCCTAGCAGGGGGGACTACGAGCAGTACTTC.

This clone has a handful of counts. This chain uses TRBV2 with TRBJ2-1; 8 bases map to TRBD2. The V and J ends lost 1 base and 7 bases, in that order; junction bases with no gene match: 6. Germline CDR1 reads SNHLY; CDR2 reads FYNNEI. This CDR3 spans 15 amino acids. The CDR3, as DNA: TGTGCCAGCAGTGAAGAGAGTAGCGGGAAGAATGAGCAGTTCTTC. Translation gives CASSEESSGKNEQFF.

This clone was detected only a few times. The chain combines TRBV6-1 with TRBJ1-1, with a tentative D call TRBD1 (6 bases). Germline CDR1 MNHNS, CDR2 SASEGT. The CDR3 consists of 14 residues. The V end lost 6 bases, the J end lost 4 bases, and 15 bases lay between the germline ends. CDR3 sequence reads: CASRSGGASTEAFF. Here the CDR3 DNA reads TGTGCCAGCAGGTCGGGGGGCGCTTCCACTGAAGCTTTCTTT.

The table lists this clone with a few counts. J is TRBJ2-1 and V is TRBV4-1; 8 bases fit TRBD2. The CDR3 consists of 17 residues. Germline values: CDR1 MGHRA, CDR2 YSYEKL. V lost 5 bases and J lost 10; bases outside the gene matches: 19. The CDR3 reads CASSSRDLAGLAGEQFF. The CDR3 DNA reads TGCGCCAGCAGCAGTCGGGACCTAGCGGGCCTTGCTGGGGAGCAGTTCTTC.

The chain is built from TRBV29-1 and TRBJ2-5; D gene unclear. Matching the DNA end better, TRBJ2-7 makes the J call doubtful. CDR3 length: 10 amino acids. Germline CDR1 SQVTM, CDR2 ANQGSEA. The CDR3 protein is CSVLAYEQYF. The CDR3 DNA reads TGCAGCGTTCTCGCCTACGAGCAGTACTTC.

The CDR3 DNA reads TGTGCCTGGAGTGGGACAGAGAACACTGAAGCTTTCTTT. This encodes CAWSGTENTEAFF. The V call is TRBV30, the J call TRBJ1-1, with D possibly being TRBD1 (6 bases). There are 13 residues in the CDR3. The germline V and J ends were trimmed by 1 base and 1 base, with 7 bases remaining between them. Germline V gene sequence: CDR1 GTSNPN, CDR2 SVGIG (reference sequence).